A single sample gave rise to the 19 T cell receptor beta chains below, sequenced in a study of blood T cell repertoires in COVID-19 (dated by TCRdb to about 2020). Receptors were amplified or captured by the immunoSEQ multiplex PCR assay. In its TCRdb copy, this immuneACCESS table keeps in-frame sequences only and misses some clones. Where compared with another copy, unresolved V genes explain less than half of these, and the others have no known cause. This sample lists over 55,000 clones; about 89% were detected once. Of the sample, around 8% is held by the ten largest clones. The sequenced sample consisted of peripheral blood. These receptors all come from a man over 45 with active COVID-19.

This chain joins TRBV21-1 and TRBJ2-1; TRBD2, the table's D call, was not compared with the DNA. TRBV21-1 is listed as a pseudogene. The CDR3 extends over 20 amino acids. The CDR3 region has the DNA TGTGCCAGCAGCAAAAAGGGGGGCTTTGGGTTAGCGGGGTTATACAATGAGCAGTTCTTC. This codes for CASSKKGGFGLAGLYNEQFF.

The chain recombines TRBV12-3 or TRBV12-4 with TRBJ1-2, with D perhaps TRBD1 (5 bases). CDR3 size: 13 residues. V shed 6 bases and J shed 4 bases, with 12 bases lying between them. The chain's CDR3 is CASSQSGVYGYTF. For the CDR3, the DNA is TGTGCCAGCAGCCAATCGGGGGTCTATGGCTACACCTTC.

This clone has just a few counts. CDR3 sequence: CASSLAQGAGNTIYF. CDR3 sequence (DNA): TGTGCCAGCAGCTTAGCACAGGGGGCTGGAAACACCATATATTTT. The chain is built from TRBV7-9 and TRBJ1-3; TRBD1 aligns across 8 bases. The CDR3 loop spans 15 amino acids. Germline V gene sequence: CDR1 SEHNR, CDR2 FQNEAQ (reference sequence). The ends lost 0 bases at V and 2 bases at J; junction bases unmatched: 0.

This chain uses TRBV30 with TRBJ1-3; D not certain. The CDR3 is 13 residues long. V lost 0 bases to trimming and J lost 4 bases, with 7 bases between them. The germline gives CDR1 GTSNPN, CDR2 SVGIG (reference sequence). CDR3 nucleotide sequence: TGTGCCTGGAGTGTCCAACAGGGAAACACCATATATTTT. Protein: CAWSVQQGNTIYF. The entire variable domain, with the rest obtained from reference TRBV30 and TRBJ1-3, is as follows: SQTIHQWPATLVQPVGSPLSLECTVEGTSNPNLYWYRQAAGRGLQLLFYSVGIGQISSEVPQNLSASRPQDRQFILSSKKLLLSDSGFYLCAWSVQQGNTIYFGEGSWLTVV.

This chain links TRBV24-1 with TRBJ1-1; D not resolved. The germline CDR1 and CDR2 sequences are KGHDR and SFDVKD. V was trimmed by 5 bases and J by 4 bases, leaving 7 bases between them. CDR3 size: 12 residues. CDR3 bases: TGTGCCACCAGTGCGAGGAGCACTGAAGCTTTCTTT. Protein sequence: CATSARSTEAFF.

V is TRBV6-6 and J is TRBJ2-5, with a possible D match to TRBD1 (7 bases). The CDR3 is 14 amino acids. V shed 0 bases and J shed 4 bases, with 9 bases lying between them. Germline CDR1 is MNHNY and CDR2 is SVGAGI (reference sequence). The DNA for the CDR3 is TGTGCCAGCAGTTACTCGCAGGGGGGAGAGACCCAGTACTTC. Translation: CASSYSQGGETQYF.

This sequence joins TRBV14 and TRBJ2-5; perhaps TRBD2 as D (6 bases). Germline CDR1 and CDR2: SGHDN and FVKESK. The V end lost 10 bases, the J end lost 1 base, and 13 bases lay between the germline ends. The length of the CDR3 is 13 residues. The CDR3 loop reads CAKYRLVQETQYF. The CDR3 DNA reads as TGTGCCAAGTACCGACTAGTCCAAGAGACCCAGTACTTC.

This clone has only a few counts. V and J are TRBV7-6 and TRBJ2-2, with D maybe TRBD2 (6 bases). Germline-derived CDR1 and CDR2 are SGHVS and FNYEAQ. V shed 3 bases and J shed 5 bases, with 16 bases lying between them. The CDR3 is 16 amino acids. DNA for the CDR3: TGTGCCAGCAGCTTGGATAGGGGACGGGGGACCGGGGAGCTGTTTTTT. Protein sequence: CASSLDRGRGTGELFF.

In its sample, this clone was seen once. This chain joins TRBV18 and TRBJ1-1, with D hard to call. The V end was cut by 0 bases, the J end by 1 base, with 9 bases between. The CDR3 consists of 15 residues. CDR1 is KGHSH, CDR2 LQKENI, per germline. The CDR3 DNA reads as TGTGCCAGCTCACCACCGCACGGGAGGAACACTGAAGCTTTCTTT. Amino acid sequence: CASSPPHGRNTEAFF.

V and J are TRBV5-1 and TRBJ2-3; 10 bases agree with TRBD2. After removal of 0 bases from V and 2 bases from J, the junction contained 6 bases not matched to a gene. The CDR3 extends over 17 amino acids. Germline V gene sequence: CDR1 SGHRS, CDR2 YFSETQ. For the CDR3, the DNA is TGCGCCAGCAGCTTGGGTAGGACTAGCGGTGTCACAGATACGCAGTATTTT. The encoded protein is CASSLGRTSGVTDTQYF.

V usage is TRBV4-3 and J usage is TRBJ2-3, with 7 bases identical to TRBD2. The CDR3 extends over 15 amino acids. Germline values: CDR1 LGHNA, CDR2 YSLEER. With 1 base clipped from V and 4 bases from J, the junction kept 5 bases outside the gene matches. As DNA, the CDR3 is TGCGCCAGCAGCCAAGCGGGGGGTAGGGCAGATACGCAGTATTTT. Protein: CASSQAGGRADTQYF.

The chain carries TRBV5-1 and TRBJ2-1; 8 bases align to TRBD2. CDR1 is SGHRS and CDR2 is YFSETQ in the germline V gene. The CDR3 runs to 15 residues. V lost 3 bases to trimming and J lost 9 bases; unmatched junction nucleotides: 11. The CDR3 sequence: CASSSLKSGSGEQFF. The CDR3 DNA follows: TGCGCCAGCAGCTCCCTTAAAAGCGGGAGCGGTGAGCAGTTCTTC.

The chain employs TRBV10-1 and TRBJ2-3; 10 positions agree with TRBD1. V was pared by 1 base and J by 8 bases, with 15 bases of the junction left unmatched. Germline V gene sequence: CDR1 WNHNN, CDR2 SYGVQD (reference sequence). This CDR3 is built from 18 residues. In DNA form, the CDR3 reads TGCGCCAGCAGTGAGTGGGTTCCGGGACAGGGGTCGTACGGTACGCAGTATTTT. Translated, it gives CASSEWVPGQGSYGTQYF.

V and J are TRBV5-1 and TRBJ2-1; 11 bases align to TRBD2. Trimming cost V 2 bases and J 7 bases; bases outside gene matches: 8. The CDR3 has 16 amino acids. The germline V gene encodes CDR1 SGHRS and CDR2 YFSETQ. CDR3 nucleotide sequence: TGCGCCAGCAGCTTTCCGACTAGCGGGACCTCTAATGAGCAGTTCTTC. Amino acid sequence: CASSFPTSGTSNEQFF.

This clone was recorded once. The rearrangement joins TRBV5-6 to TRBJ1-1; tentative D call: TRBD1 (5 bases). The CDR3 is 13 amino acids. Germline CDR1 reads SGHDT; CDR2 reads YYEEEE. With 1 base removed from V and 9 bases from J, the gap between germline ends came to 13 bases. CDR3 sequence (DNA): TGTGCCAGCAGCTTGCTTAGGGGTGAAAAAGCTTTCTTT. Its translation: CASSLLRGEKAFF.

This clone has just a few counts. This chain joins TRBV4-3 and TRBJ1-3, with 9 bases aligning to TRBD1. The V gene end was trimmed by 4 bases and the J gene end by 4 bases; junction bases not matched to a gene: 23. The CDR3 extends over 21 amino acids. Germline CDR1 reads LGHNA; CDR2 reads YSLEER. In nucleotides, the CDR3 is TGCGCCAGCAGCCTCCACCCGAAGACAGGGGGTTTGTTAAAGTGGGGAAACACCATATATTTT. Protein: CASSLHPKTGGLLKWGNTIYF.

This chain connects TRBV2 to TRBJ2-7; unclear D gene. CDR1 and CDR2 (germline): SNHLY, FYNNEI. Trimming left V 2 bases short and J 3 bases short, with 2 bases between. This CDR3 region has 11 residues. CDR3 amino acids: CASSELYEQYF. CDR3 sequence (DNA): TGTGCCAGCAGTGAACTCTACGAGCAGTACTTC.

CDR3 nucleotides: TGTGCCACCAGTGCGCCTAGCGCTTGGGAGCAGTACTTC. Translating gives CATSAPSAWEQYF. The genes are TRBV24-1 and TRBJ2-7; D is perhaps TRBD2 (6 bases). The CDR3 covers 13 residues. Germline loops: CDR1 KGHDR, CDR2 SFDVKD. V was clipped by 5 bases and J by 7 bases, with 14 bases between them.

This clone has only a few counts. The chain recombines TRBV6-5 with TRBJ2-5; weak D call: TRBD2 (5 bases). CDR1 and CDR2 from the germline V gene are MNHEY and SVGAGI. The CDR3 consists of 12 residues. Trimming stripped 6 bases from V and 5 bases from J, with 10 bases between. CDR3 region: CASSRGVETQYF. The CDR3 DNA follows: TGTGCCAGCAGCCGGGGTGTGGAGACCCAGTACTTC.